The 22 T cell receptor beta chains below all came from one sample that was sequenced in a study of blood T cell repertoires in COVID-19. Measured with immunoSEQ multiplex PCR; TCRdb has only the in-frame clones, and not every one. The table lists fewer than 250,000 clones, 85% to 90% of them singletons. Material for sequencing was peripheral blood. These receptors all come from a man aged 45 to 65 with COVID-19, enrolled during active disease.

The rearrangement joins TRBV6-5 to TRBJ2-1, with TRBD2 matching over 9 bases. The CDR3 has 14 amino acids. Germline-derived CDR1 and CDR2 are MNHEY and SVGAGI. The V and J ends lost 7 bases and 5 bases, in that order; junction bases with no gene match: 6. CDR3 DNA: TGTGCCAGCAATAGCCTAGCGGGAAACAATGAGCAGTTCTTC. It is translated as CASNSLAGNNEQFF.

The chain links TRBV5-4 to TRBJ2-3; a weak D match, TRBD1 (6 bases). V shed 0 bases and J shed 5 bases, with 10 bases lying between them. Germline V CDR1 and CDR2: SGHNT, YYREEE (reference sequence). This CDR3 has 14 amino acids. CDR3 in amino acids: CASSLGGQIDTQYF. CDR3 coding DNA: TGTGCCAGCAGCTTGGGGGGACAAATAGATACGCAGTATTTT.

The chain combines TRBV19 with TRBJ1-1; TRBD1 matches 10 bases. There are 13 residues in the CDR3. The J segment lost 11 bases and the V segment lost 0 bases, leaving 3 bases of the junction unmatched. Germline assignment: CDR1 LNHDA and CDR2 SQIVND (reference sequence). This CDR3 is CASSIEDRGNAFF. For the CDR3, the DNA is TGTGCCAGTAGTATAGAGGACAGGGGGAATGCTTTCTTT.

This clone has a single count. V is TRBV5-6 and J is TRBJ2-5; tentative D call: TRBD2 (5 bases). Trimming removed 2 bases at V and 0 bases at J, with 8 bases between. CDR1 is SGHDT and CDR2 is YYEEEE in the germline V gene. This CDR3 contains 14 residues. The CDR3 nucleotides are TGTGCCAGCAGCTTTTCCGGGAACCAAGAGACCCAGTACTTC. Encoded protein: CASSFSGNQETQYF.

As for this clone: In the same sample, other DNA sequences code for this CDR3. The rearrangement uses TRBV7-9 and TRBJ2-7, with 7 bases fitting TRBD2. J lost 1 base, V lost 3 bases, and 3 bases had no gene match. The germline V gene encodes CDR1 SEHNR and CDR2 FQNEAQ (reference sequence). The CDR3 is 14 amino acids. CDR3 in DNA: TGTGCCAGCAGCTTGGGAGCGGGATCCTACGAGCAGTACTTC. This codes for CASSLGAGSYEQYF.

The chain has TRBV27 and TRBJ1-6; a weak D match, TRBD1 (6 bases). The CDR3 has 17 residues. Between the trimmed V and J ends, which lost 2 bases and 0 bases, there was a span of 11 bases. The germline gives CDR1 MNHEY, CDR2 SMNVEV (reference sequence). Here the CDR3 DNA reads TGTGCCAGCAGTTTACAAACAGGGAGCTCCTATAATTCACCCCTCCACTTT. Protein: CASSLQTGSSYNSPLHF.

This sequence joins TRBV7-6 and TRBJ1-2, with a tentative D call TRBD1 (6 bases). Trimming removed 10 bases at V and 8 bases at J, with 26 bases between. Germline V gives CDR1 SGHVS, CDR2 FNYEAQ. CDR3 size: 15 residues. The CDR3: CATTSPGGRSGGYTF. The CDR3 coding sequence is TGTGCCACCACCTCTCCGGGGGGGCGGTCCGGGGGCTACACCTTC.

The chain has TRBV12-3 or TRBV12-4 and TRBJ1-5, with 9 bases that match TRBD1. V was pared by 6 bases and J by 5 bases, with 2 bases of the junction left unmatched. This CDR3 has 13 residues. Here the CDR3 reads CASRRQGDQPQHF. CDR3 DNA sequence: TGTGCCAGCAGAAGACAGGGGGATCAGCCCCAGCATTTT.

The rearrangement uses TRBV7-3 and TRBJ2-5; 7 bases match TRBD2. Germline lookup yields CDR1 SGHTA and CDR2 FQGTGA. J was trimmed by 5 bases and V by 5 bases; bases with no gene match: 5. The CDR3 is 13 amino acids. CDR3 amino acids: CASSIQGGETQYF. The CDR3 nucleotides are TGTGCCAGCAGCATCCAGGGAGGGGAGACCCAGTACTTC.

The J gene is TRBJ2-7, the V gene TRBV30; 10 positions agree with TRBD2. Trimming at V came to 2 bases and at J to 7 bases, leaving 5 bases not matched to a gene. The CDR3 spans 13 residues. The germline V gene encodes CDR1 GTSNPN and CDR2 SVGIG (reference sequence). The CDR3, as DNA: TGTGCCTGGAGTTTAATAGCGGGAGGAGAGCAGTACTTC. This sequence encodes CAWSLIAGGEQYF.

This sequence joins TRBV5-4 and TRBJ2-7; 8 nucleotides agree with TRBD2. The CDR3 sequence is 12 residues long. Trimming removed 4 bases from V and 6 bases from J; junction bases left unmatched: 3. Looked up from germline, CDR1 is SGHNT and CDR2 is YYREEE (reference sequence). The CDR3 is CASSHREGEQYF. In DNA, the CDR3 is TGTGCCAGCAGCCATCGGGAGGGCGAGCAGTACTTC.

Worth noting for this clone: This same CDR3 is encoded by further DNA sequences in the sample. This chain connects TRBV18 to TRBJ1-2; possible D gene TRBD1, 5 bases. V lost 2 bases to trimming and J lost 1 base, with 5 bases between them. Germline V gene sequence: CDR1 KGHSH, CDR2 LQKENI. This CDR3 comprises 13 residues. CDR3 in amino acids: CASSPDSNYGYTF. CDR3 DNA: TGTGCCAGCTCACCAGACAGTAACTATGGCTACACCTTC.

This chain links TRBV27 with TRBJ1-2; D ambiguous. Looked up from germline, CDR1 is MNHEY and CDR2 is SMNVEV (reference sequence). The length of the CDR3 is 16 residues. V lost 1 base to trimming and J lost 4 bases, with 16 bases between them. Here the CDR3 DNA reads TGTGCCAGCAGTTTATATTCCGGTGGTGGTTTCTATGGCTACACCTTC. This gives the protein CASSLYSGGGFYGYTF.

The V call is TRBV9, the J call TRBJ1-1, with TRBD1 as a possible D gene (5 bases). The CDR3 extends over 15 amino acids. V was cut by 4 bases and J by 1 base, with 14 bases left in between. CDR1 and CDR2 (germline): SGDLS, YYNGEE. CDR3 DNA: TGTGCCAGCAGCCGGGGGGTTACAGCGAACACTGAAGCTTTCTTT. It encodes CASSRGVTANTEAFF.

The chain joins TRBV18 to TRBJ2-7; TRBD1 aligns across 11 bases. The CDR3 runs 15 residues. Germline V gene lookup returns CDR1 KGHSH and CDR2 LQKENI. Trimming took 4 bases from V and 4 from J; bases not matched to a gene: 6. The CDR3 sequence: CASSLSGTGGYEQYF. The CDR3 DNA reads TGTGCCAGCTCACTTTCCGGGACAGGGGGATACGAGCAGTACTTC.

V usage is TRBV30 and J usage is TRBJ2-3; TRBD2 matches 8 bases. The V gene's germline CDR1 is GTSNPN and CDR2 SVGIG (reference sequence). After removal of 1 base from V and 4 bases from J, the junction contained 4 bases not matched to a gene. CDR3 length: 14 residues. CDR3 sequence (DNA): TGTGCCTGGAGTGCGGGGGGGAGGGCAGATACGCAGTATTTT. Its translation is CAWSAGGRADTQYF.

The gene calls are TRBV24-1 and TRBJ2-3, with TRBD1 matching over 10 bases. V lost 3 bases and J lost 1; bases outside the gene matches: 3. From germline, CDR1 is KGHDR and CDR2 SFDVKD. The CDR3 has 16 amino acids. The CDR3 sequence: CATSDTGTGGTDTQYF. DNA of the CDR3: TGTGCCACCAGTGATACCGGGACAGGGGGCACAGATACGCAGTATTTT.

The chain employs TRBV7-9 and TRBJ1-3; unclear D gene. The CDR3 extends over 13 amino acids. Germline V gives CDR1 SEHNR, CDR2 FQNEAQ (reference sequence). Trimming took off 2 bases at V and 2 bases at J, with 4 bases between the two ends. The CDR3 protein is CASSLTTGNTIYF. The DNA of the CDR3 is TGTGCCAGCAGCTTAACAACTGGAAACACCATATATTTT.

The V call is TRBV7-8, the J call TRBJ1-5, with unresolved D. The CDR3 runs 13 residues. With 4 bases removed from V and 4 bases from J, the gap between germline ends came to 8 bases. Germline V gene sequence: CDR1 SGHVS, CDR2 FQNEAQ. The CDR3 DNA reads as TGTGCCAGCAGCTCCGTACAGAATCAGCCCCAGCATTTT. Translated, it gives CASSSVQNQPQHF. Together with reference TRBV7-8 and TRBJ1-5, the CDR3 gives the full variable domain: GAGVSQSPRYKVAKRGQDVALRCDPISGHVSLFWYQQALGQGPEFLTYFQNEAQLDKSGLPSDRFFAERPEGSVSTLKIQRTQQEDSAVYLCASSSVQNQPQHFGDGTRLSIL.

The chain joins TRBV5-1 to TRBJ1-1, with 7 bases lining up with TRBD1. The CDR3 runs to 15 residues. From germline, CDR1 is SGHRS and CDR2 YFSETQ. After removal of 5 bases from V and 3 bases from J, the junction contained 10 bases not matched to a gene. The CDR3 reads CASRPTDRTDTEAFF. CDR3 coding DNA: TGCGCCAGCAGACCGACGGACAGGACAGACACTGAAGCTTTCTTT.

The chain uses TRBV28 and TRBJ1-1, with 8 bases aligning to TRBD1. The length of the CDR3 is 13 residues. With V trimmed by 11 bases and J by 4 bases, 9 bases remained unmatched. CDR1 is MDHEN, CDR2 SYDVKM, per germline. CDR3 sequence reads: CAATGQVGTEAFF. In DNA form, the CDR3 reads TGTGCCGCTACGGGACAGGTCGGCACTGAAGCTTTCTTT.

The chain couples TRBV2 to TRBJ1-1; D might be TRBD1 (5 bases). Between the trimmed V and J ends, which lost 6 bases and 2 bases, there was a span of 13 bases. The CDR3 has 14 amino acids. The germline V gene has CDR1 SNHLY and CDR2 FYNNEI. CDR3 coding DNA: TGTGCCAGCAGCCTTGGTCGGACAAACACTGAAGCTTTCTTT. Protein product: CASSLGRTNTEAFF.